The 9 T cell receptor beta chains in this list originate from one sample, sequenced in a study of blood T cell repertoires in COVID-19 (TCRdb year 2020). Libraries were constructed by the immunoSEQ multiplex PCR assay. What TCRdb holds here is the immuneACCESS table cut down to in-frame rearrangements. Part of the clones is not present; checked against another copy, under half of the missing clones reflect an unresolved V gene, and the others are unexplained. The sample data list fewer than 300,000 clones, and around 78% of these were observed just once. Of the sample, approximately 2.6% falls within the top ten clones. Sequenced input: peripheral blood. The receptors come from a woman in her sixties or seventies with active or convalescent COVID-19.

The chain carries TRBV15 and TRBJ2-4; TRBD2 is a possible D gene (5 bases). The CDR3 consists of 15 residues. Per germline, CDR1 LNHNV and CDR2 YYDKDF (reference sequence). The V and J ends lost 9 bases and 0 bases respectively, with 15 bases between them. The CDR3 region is CATDPQDLAKNIQYF. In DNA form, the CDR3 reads TGTGCCACGGATCCTCAGGACTTAGCCAAAAACATTCAGTACTTC.

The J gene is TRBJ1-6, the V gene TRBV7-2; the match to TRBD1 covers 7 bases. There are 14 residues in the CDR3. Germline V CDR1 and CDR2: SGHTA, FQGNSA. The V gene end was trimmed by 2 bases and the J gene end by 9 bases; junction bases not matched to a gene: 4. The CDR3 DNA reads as TGTGCCAGCAGCTTACGACAGGGTCCTTCACCCCTCCACTTT. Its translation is CASSLRQGPSPLHF.

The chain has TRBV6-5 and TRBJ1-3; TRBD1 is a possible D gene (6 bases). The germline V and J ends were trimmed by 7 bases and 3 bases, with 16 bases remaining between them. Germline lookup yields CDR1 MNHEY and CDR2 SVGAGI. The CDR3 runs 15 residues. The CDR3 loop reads CASTPGQGRGNTIYF. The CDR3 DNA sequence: TGTGCCAGCACCCCGGGGCAGGGGCGTGGAAACACCATATATTTT.

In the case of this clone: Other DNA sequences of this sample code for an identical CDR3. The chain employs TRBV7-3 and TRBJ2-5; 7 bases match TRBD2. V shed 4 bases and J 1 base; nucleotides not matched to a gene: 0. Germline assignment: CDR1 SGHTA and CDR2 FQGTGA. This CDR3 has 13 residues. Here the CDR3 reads CASSSGGQETQYF. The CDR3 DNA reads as TGTGCCAGCAGCTCGGGGGGCCAAGAGACCCAGTACTTC. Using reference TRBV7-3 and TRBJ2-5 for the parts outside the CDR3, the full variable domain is GAGVSQTPSNKVTEKGKYVELRCDPISGHTALYWYRQSLGQGPEFLIYFQGTGAADDSGLPNDRFFAVRPEGSVSTLKIQRTERGDSAVYLCASSSGGQETQYFGPGTRLLVL.

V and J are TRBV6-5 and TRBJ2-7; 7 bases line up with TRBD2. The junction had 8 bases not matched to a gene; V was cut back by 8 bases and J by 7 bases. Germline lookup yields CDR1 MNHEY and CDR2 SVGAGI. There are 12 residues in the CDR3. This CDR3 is CASRRGDREQYF. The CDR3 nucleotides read TGTGCCAGCCGCCGGGGGGATAGGGAGCAGTACTTC.

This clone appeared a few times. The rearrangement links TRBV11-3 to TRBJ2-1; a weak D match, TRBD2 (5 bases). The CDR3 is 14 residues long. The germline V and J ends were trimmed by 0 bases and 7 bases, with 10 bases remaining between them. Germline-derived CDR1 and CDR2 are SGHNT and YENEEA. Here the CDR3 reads CASSLDGPGNEQFF. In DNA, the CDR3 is TGTGCCAGCAGCTTAGATGGTCCGGGGAATGAGCAGTTCTTC.

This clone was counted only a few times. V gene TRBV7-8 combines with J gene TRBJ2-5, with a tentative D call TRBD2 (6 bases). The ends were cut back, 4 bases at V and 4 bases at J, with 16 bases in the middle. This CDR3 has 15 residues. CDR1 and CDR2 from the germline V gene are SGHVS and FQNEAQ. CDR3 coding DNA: TGTGCCAGCAGCTCGTACTCAGGAGGGCCAGAGACCCAGTACTTC. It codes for CASSSYSGGPETQYF.

For the CDR3, the DNA is TGTGCCAGTAGTATGGCCCGGGCCCAGCATTTT. It encodes CASSMARAQHF. The V and J genes are TRBV19 and TRBJ1-5; D remains unclear. Between the trimmed V and J ends, which lost 3 bases and 11 bases, there was a span of 8 bases. Looked up from germline, CDR1 is LNHDA and CDR2 is SQIVND (reference sequence). The CDR3 sequence is 11 residues long.

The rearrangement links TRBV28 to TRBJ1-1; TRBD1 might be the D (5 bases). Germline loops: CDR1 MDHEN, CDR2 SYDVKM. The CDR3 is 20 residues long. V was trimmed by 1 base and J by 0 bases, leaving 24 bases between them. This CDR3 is CASSLYLSGGSLYLNTEAFF. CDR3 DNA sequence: TGTGCCAGCAGTTTATACCTCAGTGGGGGGTCACTGTACCTGAACACTGAAGCTTTCTTT.